These 18 T cell receptor beta chains share one sample of origin, sequenced in a study of T cells after yellow fever vaccination. TCRdb redid the calling of the 5' RACE reads with MiXCR, one entry per CDR3 protein. The sample lists 150,000 to 200,000 distinct CDR3 sequences, roughly 11% seen once, with 36% in the top ten. Sequencing used CD8+ T cells sorted from PBMCs, obtained 15 days after the yellow fever booster vaccination. These receptors were collected from a man in his late teens or twenties who received the YFV17D yellow fever vaccine.

This chain uses TRBV4-1 with TRBJ1-5, with TRBD1 matching over 12 bases. The CDR3 has 15 amino acids. The ends lost 4 bases at V and 2 bases at J; junction bases unmatched: 0. Germline loops: CDR1 MGHRA, CDR2 YSYEKL. Written as DNA, the CDR3 is TGCGCCAGCAGCCGGGACAGGGGGCGCAATCAGCCCCAGCATTTT. It translates to CASSRDRGRNQPQHF.

The chain couples TRBV12-3 or TRBV12-4 to TRBJ2-5, with D possibly being TRBD2 (6 bases). The CDR3 covers 16 residues. Trimming removed 6 bases at V and 7 bases at J, with 24 bases between. CDR3 in DNA: TGTGCCAGCAGCCCCTTCGAGGGACTGACCTCGTGGACCCAGTACTTC. The encoded protein is CASSPFEGLTSWTQYF.

The chain employs TRBV20-1 and TRBJ2-5; 8 bases are a match to TRBD1. The CDR3 is 14 residues long. V was clipped by 0 bases and J by 6 bases; unmatched bases: 6. Germline CDR1 and CDR2: DFQATT and SNEGSKA (reference sequence). CDR3 in amino acids: CSARDPGGRQTQYF. The CDR3 DNA is TGCAGTGCTAGAGATCCAGGGGGCAGGCAGACCCAGTACTTC.

The chain employs TRBV4-1 and TRBJ2-5; 8 nucleotides agree with TRBD1. Germline-derived CDR1 and CDR2 are MGHRA and YSYEKL. V shed 5 bases and J 1 base; nucleotides not matched to a gene: 9. CDR3 length equals 16 residues. CDR3 coding DNA: TGCGCCAGCAGCGGACATCAGGGGGCAACCCAAGAGACCCAGTACTTC. The encoded protein is CASSGHQGATQETQYF.

The chain employs TRBV23-1 and TRBJ2-7; D not certain. TRBV23-1 is known as an ORF, though its function is uncertain. The ends were cut back, 0 bases at V and 3 bases at J, with 18 bases in the middle. This CDR3 is built from 17 residues. The CDR3 region is CASSQSESAALSYEQYF. The CDR3 bases are TGCGCCAGCAGTCAATCGGAATCGGCTGCGCTCAGCTACGAGCAGTACTTC.

Ten or more counts support this clonotype. V usage is TRBV20-1 and J usage is TRBJ2-1, with D hard to call. The CDR3 consists of 14 residues. The germline V gene encodes CDR1 DFQATT and CDR2 SNEGSKA (reference sequence). With 3 bases removed from V and 0 bases from J, the gap between germline ends came to 9 bases. The CDR3 nucleotides are TGCAGTGCTAGCTTCCAAAGCTCCTACAATGAGCAGTTCTTC. Its protein is CSASFQSSYNEQFF.

This clonotype was observed a handful of times. The chain uses TRBV2 and TRBJ1-2; perhaps TRBD1 as D (6 bases). Trimming stripped 6 bases from V and 5 bases from J, with 7 bases between. The CDR3 runs to 11 residues. Per germline, CDR1 SNHLY and CDR2 FYNNEI. The CDR3 nucleotides are TGTGCCAGCAGGGACAGTTATGGCTACACCTTC. It is translated as CASRDSYGYTF.

In its sample, this clonotype was seen a few times. The chain combines TRBV4-3 with TRBJ1-3; unclear D gene. From germline, CDR1 is LGHNA and CDR2 YSLEER. There are 20 residues in the CDR3. V lost 3 bases to trimming and J lost 0 bases, with 24 bases between them. The CDR3 coding sequence is TGCGCCAGCAGCCAGACCTCCTCCGGGCCGTTTTTCCTCTCTGGAAACACCATATATTTT. It codes for CASSQTSSGPFFLSGNTIYF.

The chain joins TRBV4-3 to TRBJ1-3; the D gene is possibly TRBD1 (5 bases). The CDR3 extends over 19 amino acids. Germline-derived CDR1 and CDR2 are LGHNA and YSLEER. Trimming took 3 bases from V and 0 from J, leaving 21 bases between them. The CDR3 spells CASSQHIWTPKSSGNTIYF. Here the CDR3 DNA reads TGCGCCAGCAGCCAGCATATATGGACACCGAAGAGCTCTGGAAACACCATATATTTT.

This clonotype came up many times. The rearrangement joins TRBV29-1 to TRBJ2-1; 9 nucleotides agree with TRBD1. CDR3 size: 13 residues. Trimming at V came to 4 bases and at J to 9 bases, leaving 7 bases not matched to a gene. CDR1 is SQVTM, CDR2 ANQGSEA, per germline. CDR3 DNA: TGCAGCGTTGCAAGACAGGGGGACCCTGAGCAGTTCTTC. Its translation: CSVARQGDPEQFF.

This clonotype was counted a few times. The gene calls are TRBV4-1 and TRBJ2-1, with D possibly matching TRBD1 (5 bases). Germline loops: CDR1 MGHRA, CDR2 YSYEKL. V lost 0 bases to trimming and J lost 7 bases, with 16 bases between them. This CDR3 has 16 amino acids. CDR3 nucleotides: TGCGCCAGCAGCCAAGATTTCGCGGCAGGGTGGAATGAGCAGTTCTTC. Encoded protein: CASSQDFAAGWNEQFF.

The CDR3 here is CASSRPSPGPDTQYF. The CDR3 DNA is TGTGCCAGCAGCCGCCCTAGCCCTGGACCAGATACGCAGTATTTT. This chain connects TRBV16 to TRBJ2-3, with a possible D match to TRBD2 (5 bases). The CDR3 has 15 residues. Germline CDR1 is KGHSY and CDR2 is FQNENV. Trimming took 4 bases from V and 4 from J, leaving 15 bases between them.

This clonotype occurred a few times. The rearrangement uses TRBV4-3 and TRBJ1-2, with D unclear. V lost 0 bases to trimming and J lost 1 base, with 6 bases between them. The CDR3 length is 14 residues. Germline V gene data show CDR1 as LGHNA and CDR2 as YSLEER. The CDR3 DNA reads as TGCGCCAGCAGCCAAGAAAGCTATAACTATGGCTACACCTTC. It yields the protein CASSQESYNYGYTF.

The CDR3 DNA follows: TGCGCCAGCAGCCAAGATTGGAGACCAAACACAGATACGCAGTATTTT. It translates to CASSQDWRPNTDTQYF. The chain uses TRBV4-3 and TRBJ2-3; D unresolved. Trimming cost V 0 bases and J 2 bases, with 12 bases left between them. The CDR3 contains 16 residues. Germline V CDR1 and CDR2: LGHNA, YSLEER.

The gene calls are TRBV29-1 and TRBJ1-2; a possible D gene is TRBD1 (5 bases). The CDR3 spans 11 residues. Deletions cut 1 base from V and 8 bases from J, with 8 bases between. Germline V gives CDR1 SQVTM, CDR2 ANQGSEA. The CDR3 DNA is TGCAGCGTTGAAGCAGGGTCCGGCTACACCTTC. Protein: CSVEAGSGYTF.

The rearrangement uses TRBV27 and TRBJ1-2, with D tentatively TRBD1 (5 bases). V was trimmed by 6 bases and J by 5 bases, leaving 19 bases between them. The CDR3 length is 15 residues. Per the germline V gene, CDR1 is MNHEY and CDR2 is SMNVEV (reference sequence). The CDR3 spells CASSRGVGGAYGYTF. In DNA, the CDR3 is TGTGCCAGCAGCCGGGGGGTAGGTGGCGCATATGGCTACACCTTC.

The chain uses TRBV6-5 and TRBJ2-7; D possibly uses TRBD1 or TRBD2 (5 bases each). The germline V and J ends were trimmed by 6 bases and 4 bases, with 13 bases remaining between them. Germline CDR1 is MNHEY and CDR2 is SVGAGI. The CDR3 consists of 13 residues. CDR3 bases: TGTGCCAGCAGGCTATCGTGGGGGTACGAGCAGTACTTC. It translates to CASRLSWGYEQYF.

In its sample, this clonotype was seen a few times. The rearrangement links TRBV4-3 to TRBJ2-7; D not resolved. CDR3 size: 13 residues. Germline V gene sequence: CDR1 LGHNA, CDR2 YSLEER. Trimming removed 2 bases from V and 5 bases from J, with 10 bases in between. This CDR3 is CASSQRLGNEQYF. The CDR3 coding sequence is TGCGCCAGCAGCCAAAGGTTAGGGAACGAGCAGTACTTC.